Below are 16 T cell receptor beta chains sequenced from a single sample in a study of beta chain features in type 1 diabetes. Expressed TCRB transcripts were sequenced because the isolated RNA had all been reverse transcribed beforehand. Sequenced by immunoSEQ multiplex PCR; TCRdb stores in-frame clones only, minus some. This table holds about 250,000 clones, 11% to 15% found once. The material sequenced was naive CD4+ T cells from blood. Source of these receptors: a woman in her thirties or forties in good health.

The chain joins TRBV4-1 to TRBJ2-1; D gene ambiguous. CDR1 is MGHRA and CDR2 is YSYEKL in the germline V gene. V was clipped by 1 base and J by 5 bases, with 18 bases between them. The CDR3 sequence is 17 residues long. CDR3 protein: CASSQVPLETGDNEQFF. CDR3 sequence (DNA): TGCGCCAGCAGCCAAGTTCCCCTTGAGACCGGAGACAATGAGCAGTTCTTC.

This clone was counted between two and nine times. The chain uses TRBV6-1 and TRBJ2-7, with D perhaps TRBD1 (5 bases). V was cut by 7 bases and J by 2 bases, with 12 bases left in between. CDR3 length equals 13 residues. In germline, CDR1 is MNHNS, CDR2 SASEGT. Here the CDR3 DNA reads TGTGCCAGCAAACAGGACCTTCCCTACGAGCAGTACTTC. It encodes CASKQDLPYEQYF.

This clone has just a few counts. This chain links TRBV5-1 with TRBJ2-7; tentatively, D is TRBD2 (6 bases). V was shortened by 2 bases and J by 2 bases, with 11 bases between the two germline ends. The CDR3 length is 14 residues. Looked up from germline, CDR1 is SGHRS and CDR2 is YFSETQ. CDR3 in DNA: TGCGCCAGCAGCTTAGGAGGGATACCCTACGAGCAGTACTTC. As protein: CASSLGGIPYEQYF.

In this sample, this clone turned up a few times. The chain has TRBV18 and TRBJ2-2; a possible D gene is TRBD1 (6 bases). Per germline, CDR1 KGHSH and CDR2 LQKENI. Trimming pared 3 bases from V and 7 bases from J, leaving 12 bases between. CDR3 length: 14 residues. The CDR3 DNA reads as TGTGCCAGCTCACCCACAGGGATCGACGGGGAGCTGTTTTTT. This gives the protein CASSPTGIDGELFF.

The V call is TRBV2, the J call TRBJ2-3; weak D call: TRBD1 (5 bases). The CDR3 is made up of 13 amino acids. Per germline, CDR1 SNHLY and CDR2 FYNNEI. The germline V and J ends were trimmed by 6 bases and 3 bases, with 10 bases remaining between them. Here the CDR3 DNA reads TGTGCCAGCAGCCTGGACACTACAGATACGCAGTATTTT. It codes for CASSLDTTDTQYF.

CDR3 amino acids: CASSESVQGAYEQYF. CDR3 in DNA: TGTGCCAGCAGTGAATCGGTTCAGGGGGCCTACGAGCAGTACTTC. This chain connects TRBV25-1 to TRBJ2-7, with TRBD1 matching over 7 bases. V lost 1 base to trimming and J lost 2 bases; unmatched junction nucleotides: 5. The CDR3 spans 15 residues. Germline CDR1 MGHDK, CDR2 SYGVNS.

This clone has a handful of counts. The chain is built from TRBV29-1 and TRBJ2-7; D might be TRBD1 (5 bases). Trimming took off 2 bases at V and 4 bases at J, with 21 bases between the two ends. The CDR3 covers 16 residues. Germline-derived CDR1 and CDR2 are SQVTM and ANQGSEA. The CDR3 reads CSVEMSGNPGPYEQYF. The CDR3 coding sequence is TGCAGCGTTGAAATGTCAGGGAATCCCGGCCCTTACGAGCAGTACTTC.

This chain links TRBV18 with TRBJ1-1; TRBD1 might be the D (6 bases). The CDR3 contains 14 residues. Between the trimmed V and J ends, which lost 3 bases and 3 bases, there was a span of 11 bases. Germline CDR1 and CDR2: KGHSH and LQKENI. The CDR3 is CASSPGGAYTEAFF. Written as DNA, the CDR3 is TGTGCCAGCTCACCTGGGGGGGCCTACACTGAAGCTTTCTTT. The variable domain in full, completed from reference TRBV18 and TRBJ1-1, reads NAGVMQNPRHLVRRRGQEARLRCSPMKGHSHVYWYRQLPEEGLKFMVYLQKENIIDESGMPKERFSAEFPKEGPSILRIQQVVRGDSAAYFCASSPGGAYTEAFFGQGTRLTVV.

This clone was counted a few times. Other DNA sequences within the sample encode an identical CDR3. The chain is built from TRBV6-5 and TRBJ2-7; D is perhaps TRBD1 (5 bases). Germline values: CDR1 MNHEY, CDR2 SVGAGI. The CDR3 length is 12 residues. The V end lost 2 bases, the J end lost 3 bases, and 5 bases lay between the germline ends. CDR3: CASSYRGYEQYF. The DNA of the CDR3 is TGTGCCAGCAGTTACAGGGGCTACGAGCAGTACTTC.

The CDR3 protein is CASSPPGGNRPNEQFF. The CDR3 nucleotides are TGTGCCAGCTCACCTCCGGGGGGGAACAGGCCCAATGAGCAGTTCTTC. The chain employs TRBV18 and TRBJ2-1; TRBD2 agrees at 8 bases. The V gene end was trimmed by 3 bases and the J gene end by 6 bases; junction bases not matched to a gene: 10. The germline V gene has CDR1 KGHSH and CDR2 LQKENI. The CDR3 sequence is 16 residues long.

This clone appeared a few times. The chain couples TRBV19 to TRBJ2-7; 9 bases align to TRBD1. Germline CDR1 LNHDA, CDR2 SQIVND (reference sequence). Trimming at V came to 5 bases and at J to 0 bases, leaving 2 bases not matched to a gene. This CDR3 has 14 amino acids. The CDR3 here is CASSGQGTSYEQYF. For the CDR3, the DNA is TGTGCCAGTAGTGGACAGGGGACCTCCTACGAGCAGTACTTC.

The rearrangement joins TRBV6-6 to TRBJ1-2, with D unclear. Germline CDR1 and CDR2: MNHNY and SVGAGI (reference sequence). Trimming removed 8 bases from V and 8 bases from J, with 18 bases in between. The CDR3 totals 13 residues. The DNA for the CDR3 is TGTGCCAGCGCCGACCGGTTGGGAGTAGGCTACACCTTC. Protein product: CASADRLGVGYTF.

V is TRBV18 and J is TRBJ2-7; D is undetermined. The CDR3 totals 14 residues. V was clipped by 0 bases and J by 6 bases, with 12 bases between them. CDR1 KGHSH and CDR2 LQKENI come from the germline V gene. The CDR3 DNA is TGTGCCAGCTCACCACCGGCGGTATCGGGCGAGCAGTACTTC. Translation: CASSPPAVSGEQYF.

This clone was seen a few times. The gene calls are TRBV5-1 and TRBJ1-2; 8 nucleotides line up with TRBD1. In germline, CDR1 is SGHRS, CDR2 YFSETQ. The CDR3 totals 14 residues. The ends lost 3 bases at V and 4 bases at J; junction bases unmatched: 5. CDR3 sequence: CASSSGGIGYGYTF. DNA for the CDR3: TGCGCCAGCAGCTCAGGGGGCATCGGCTATGGCTACACCTTC.

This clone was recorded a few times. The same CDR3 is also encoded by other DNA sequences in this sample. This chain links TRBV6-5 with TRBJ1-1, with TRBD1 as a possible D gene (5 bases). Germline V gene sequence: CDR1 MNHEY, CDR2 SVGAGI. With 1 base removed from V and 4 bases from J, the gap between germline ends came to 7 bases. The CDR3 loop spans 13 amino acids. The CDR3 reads CASSYFGGTEAFF. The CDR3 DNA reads TGTGCCAGCAGTTACTTCGGGGGCACTGAAGCTTTCTTT.

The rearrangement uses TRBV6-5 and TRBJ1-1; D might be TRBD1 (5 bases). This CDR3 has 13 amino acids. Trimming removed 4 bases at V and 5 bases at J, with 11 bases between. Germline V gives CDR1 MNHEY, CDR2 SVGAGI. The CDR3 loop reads CASSSQGGTEAFF. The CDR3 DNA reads TGTGCCAGCAGTTCTCAGGGTGGAACTGAAGCTTTCTTT.